The TCR beta chain under discussion was sequenced for a study of tumor-infiltrating lymphocytes in primary liver carcinoma. As for the study in general: Roughly 3.5 to 7.5 million productive TCRbeta reads were obtained per sample, with similar numbers across tissue types.

cDNA specific to TCR beta was made from around 530 ng of total RNA, with a constant-region primer employed for priming. Nested multiplex PCR, run for three rounds with slightly modified ARM-PCR, yielded TCR beta libraries. Each of the first two PCR rounds ran roughly 10 cycles with TRBV1-TRBV30 forward and C-beta reverse primers. TCRdb analysed the multiplex PCR reads with MiXCR anew, one entry per CDR3 protein. The data show around 190,000 distinct CDR3 sequences, with around four fifths seen just once and roughly 20% held by the top ten. This CDR3 region has 15 residues. Germline V CDR1 and CDR2: MNHNS, SASEGT. Remarks on this clonotype: Antigen specificity is unknown. One end of the junction does not line up with germline, which may come from a read error.

From roughly 21-30 mg of unsorted bulk tissue, DNA and RNA were co-extracted together. Among the patients, all had chronic HBV infection and none had been treated. Tumor samples all exceeded 90% viable tumor cells. Study-wide findings and caveats: Researchers found tumor-adjacent and tumor-blood pairs overlapped less than tumor region pairs.

V usage is TRBV6-1 and J usage is TRBJ2-3; 13 bases fit TRBD2. This receptor was taken from a man in his forties with primary liver carcinoma and hepatitis B virus infection. Sequenced: tumor tissue from primary liver carcinoma. The CDR3 protein is CASNELAGGPDTQYF. As DNA, the CDR3 is TGTGCCAGCAATGAACTAGCGGGAGGGCCAGATACGCAATATTTT.